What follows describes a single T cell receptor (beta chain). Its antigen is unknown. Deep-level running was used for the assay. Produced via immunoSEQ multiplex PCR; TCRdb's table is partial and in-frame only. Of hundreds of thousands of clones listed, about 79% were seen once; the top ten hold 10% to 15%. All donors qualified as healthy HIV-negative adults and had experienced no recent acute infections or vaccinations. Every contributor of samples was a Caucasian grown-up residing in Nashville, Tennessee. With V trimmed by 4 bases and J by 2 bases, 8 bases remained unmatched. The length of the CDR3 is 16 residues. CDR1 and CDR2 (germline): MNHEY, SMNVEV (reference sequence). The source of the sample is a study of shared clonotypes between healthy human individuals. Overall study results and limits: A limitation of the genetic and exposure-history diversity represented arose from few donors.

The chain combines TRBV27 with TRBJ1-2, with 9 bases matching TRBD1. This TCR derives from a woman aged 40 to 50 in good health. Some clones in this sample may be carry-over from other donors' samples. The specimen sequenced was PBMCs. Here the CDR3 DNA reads TGTGCCAGCAGTTCTTTGGGACAGGGCGAGAACTATGGCTACACCTTC. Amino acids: CASSSLGQGENYGYTF.